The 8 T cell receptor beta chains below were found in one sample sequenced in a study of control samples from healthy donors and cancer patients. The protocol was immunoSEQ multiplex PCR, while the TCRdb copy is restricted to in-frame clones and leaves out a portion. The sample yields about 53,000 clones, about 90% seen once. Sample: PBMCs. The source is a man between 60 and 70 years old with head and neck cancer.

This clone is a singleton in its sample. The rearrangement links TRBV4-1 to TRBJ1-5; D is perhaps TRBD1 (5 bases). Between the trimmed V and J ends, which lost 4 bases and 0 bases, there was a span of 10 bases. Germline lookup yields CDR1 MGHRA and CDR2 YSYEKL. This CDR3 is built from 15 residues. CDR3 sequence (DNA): TGCGCCAGCAGCCCGACAGCTTATAGCAATCAGCCCCAGCATTTT. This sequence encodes CASSPTAYSNQPQHF.

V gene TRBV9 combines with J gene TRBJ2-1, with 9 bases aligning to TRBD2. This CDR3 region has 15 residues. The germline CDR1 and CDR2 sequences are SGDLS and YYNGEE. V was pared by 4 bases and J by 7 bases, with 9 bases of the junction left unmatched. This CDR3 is CASSLSGRQWNEQFF. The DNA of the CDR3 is TGTGCCAGCAGCCTTAGCGGGAGACAGTGGAATGAGCAGTTCTTC.

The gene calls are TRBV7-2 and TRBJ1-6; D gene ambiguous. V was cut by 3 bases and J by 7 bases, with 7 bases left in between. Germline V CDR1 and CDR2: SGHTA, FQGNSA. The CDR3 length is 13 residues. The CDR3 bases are TGTGCCAGCAGCTTGGGAGGGAATTCACCCCTCCACTTT. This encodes CASSLGGNSPLHF.

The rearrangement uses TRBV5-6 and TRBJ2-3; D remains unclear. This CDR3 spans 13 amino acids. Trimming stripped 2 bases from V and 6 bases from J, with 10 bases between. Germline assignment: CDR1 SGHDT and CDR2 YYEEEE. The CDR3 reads CASSFDARDTQYF. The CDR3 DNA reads TGTGCCAGCAGCTTTGATGCCAGGGATACGCAGTATTTT.

In DNA form, the CDR3 reads TGTGCCAGCAGTTACGGGAACCACGGGACCAATCAGCCCCAGCATTTT. This translates into CASSYGNHGTNQPQHF. The chain has TRBV6-6 and TRBJ1-5, with TRBD1 as a possible D gene (5 bases). CDR1 and CDR2 (germline): MNHNY, SVGAGI (reference sequence). V shed 2 bases and J shed 3 bases, with 14 bases lying between them. The CDR3 covers 16 residues.

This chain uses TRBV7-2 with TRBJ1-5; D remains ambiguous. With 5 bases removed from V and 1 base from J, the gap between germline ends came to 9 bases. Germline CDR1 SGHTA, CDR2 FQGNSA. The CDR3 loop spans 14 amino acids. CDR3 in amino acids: CASSPQRSNQPQHF. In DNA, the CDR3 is TGTGCCAGCAGCCCCCAGCGGAGCAATCAGCCCCAGCATTTT.

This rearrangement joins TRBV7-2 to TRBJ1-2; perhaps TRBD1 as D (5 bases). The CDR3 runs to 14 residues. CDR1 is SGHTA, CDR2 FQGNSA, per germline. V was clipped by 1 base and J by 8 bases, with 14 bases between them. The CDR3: CASSLGGVPRGYTF. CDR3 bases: TGTGCCAGCAGCTTAGGGGGGGTCCCCCGGGGCTACACCTTC.

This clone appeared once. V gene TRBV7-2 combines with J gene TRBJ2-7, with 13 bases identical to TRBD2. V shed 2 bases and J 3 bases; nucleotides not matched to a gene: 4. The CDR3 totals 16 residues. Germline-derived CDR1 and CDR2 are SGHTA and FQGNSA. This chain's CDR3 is CASSLTGTSGDYEQYF. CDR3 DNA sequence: TGTGCCAGCAGCTTAACGGGGACTAGCGGGGACTACGAGCAGTACTTC.